Following are 14 T cell receptor beta chains from one sample sequenced in a study of T cell changes during pregnancy in multiple sclerosis. This table comes from immunoSEQ multiplex PCR, and its TCRdb copy is limited to in-frame clones, with some not included. The table shows under 95,000 clones, with just over 90% occurring only once. The sample here was peripheral blood, taken in the second trimester of pregnancy. The receptors stem from a female donor in good health, enrolled as a control in a pregnancy study.

The chain joins TRBV4-1 to TRBJ2-1; a possible D gene is TRBD1 (5 bases). V lost 0 bases and J 10 bases, leaving 13 bases between the germline ends. Per the germline V gene, CDR1 is MGHRA and CDR2 is YSYEKL. CDR3 size: 14 residues. In DNA form, the CDR3 reads TGCGCCAGCAGCCAAGAAGGCAGGGCGGAGGAGCAGTTCTTC. This codes for CASSQEGRAEEQFF.

V is TRBV5-1 and J is TRBJ1-2; TRBD1 agrees at 11 bases. The junction had 11 bases not matched to a gene; V was cut back by 4 bases and J by 6 bases. CDR1 is SGHRS, CDR2 YFSETQ, per germline. The CDR3 sequence is 16 residues long. Here the CDR3 DNA reads TGCGCCAGCAGCCAATATACCGGGACAGGGGGGGATGGCTACACCTTC. This sequence encodes CASSQYTGTGGDGYTF. Combining the CDR3 with reference TRBV5-1 and TRBJ1-2 gives the whole variable domain KAGVTQTPRYLIKTRGQQVTLSCSPISGHRSVSWYQQTPGQGLQFLFEYFSETQRNKGNFPGRFSGRQFSNSRSEMNVSTLELGDSALYLCASSQYTGTGGDGYTFGSGTRLTVV.

This chain uses TRBV4-3 with TRBJ1-5; D is ambiguous. The CDR3 loop spans 13 amino acids. V lost 1 base and J lost 6, with 7 bases in between. From germline, CDR1 is LGHNA and CDR2 YSLEER. CDR3 DNA: TGCGCCAGCAGCCAAGGAGGTTCTCAGCCCCAGCATTTT. It is translated as CASSQGGSQPQHF.

CDR3 sequence reads: CASTPPGGKNTEAFF. CDR3 in DNA: TGTGCCAGCACCCCCCCGGGGGGGAAGAACACTGAAGCTTTCTTT. The chain joins TRBV6-5 to TRBJ1-1, with D possibly TRBD1 on 5 matching bases. V was pared by 7 bases and J by 1 base, with 16 bases between. The CDR3 is made up of 15 amino acids. Germline V gene sequence: CDR1 MNHEY, CDR2 SVGAGI.

The CDR3 loop is CASSLGGVKSEGYTF. DNA of the CDR3: TGTGCCAGCAGCTTAGGGGGAGTTAAGTCGGAAGGCTACACCTTC. The chain joins TRBV7-2 to TRBJ1-2; D gene uncertain. This CDR3 comprises 15 residues. Trimming took 1 base from V and 8 from J, leaving 17 bases between them. Germline V gene data show CDR1 as SGHTA and CDR2 as FQGNSA.

The V gene is TRBV5-6, the J gene TRBJ2-7, with TRBD1 matching over 8 bases. J gave up 3 bases and V 0 bases, and 5 bases lay outside the gene matches. This CDR3 spans 15 amino acids. Germline assignment: CDR1 SGHDT and CDR2 YYEEEE. CDR3 nucleotides: TGTGCCAGCAGCTTGGGGACAGGGATAAGCTACGAGCAGTACTTC. It yields the protein CASSLGTGISYEQYF.

The chain recombines TRBV2 with TRBJ1-2; D remains ambiguous. Germline V lookup: CDR1 SNHLY, CDR2 FYNNEI. The CDR3 consists of 12 residues. V lost 8 bases and J 4 bases, leaving 11 bases between the germline ends. CDR3 amino acids: CASAGSLYGYTF. The CDR3 nucleotides are TGTGCCAGCGCGGGCAGCCTCTATGGCTACACCTTC.

This sequence joins TRBV19 and TRBJ1-6; 10 bases are shared with TRBD1. Looked up from germline, CDR1 is LNHDA and CDR2 is SQIVND (reference sequence). The trim removed 6 bases at V and 8 bases at J, leaving 13 bases unmatched. CDR3 size: 17 residues. CDR3: CASRRAGSGQGYSPLHF. DNA for the CDR3: TGTGCCAGTAGAAGAGCTGGATCGGGACAGGGGTATTCACCCCTCCACTTT.

The chain links TRBV19 to TRBJ2-5; 12 nucleotides match TRBD2. Germline V gives CDR1 LNHDA, CDR2 SQIVND (reference sequence). Trimming at V came to 5 bases and at J to 5 bases, leaving 9 bases not matched to a gene. The CDR3 covers 16 residues. The CDR3 DNA reads TGTGCCAGTAGTCCCGAACTAGCGGGGGGCGAGGAGACCCAGTACTTC. Protein: CASSPELAGGEETQYF.

This chain uses TRBV5-1 with TRBJ1-2; weak D call: TRBD1 (5 bases). Germline-derived CDR1 and CDR2 are SGHRS and YFSETQ. The germline V and J ends were trimmed by 0 bases and 6 bases, with 9 bases remaining between them. The CDR3 length is 13 residues. The CDR3 DNA sequence: TGCGCCAGCAGCTTGGCCACAGGAGATGGCTACACCTTC. This sequence encodes CASSLATGDGYTF.

In its sample, this clone was seen a few times. The chain carries TRBV4-2 and TRBJ2-2, with D perhaps matching TRBD1 (5 bases). Germline V gene lookup returns CDR1 LGHNA and CDR2 YNFKEQ. V dropped 5 bases and J dropped 6 bases, with 19 bases sitting between them. The CDR3 is 16 residues long. The CDR3 here is CASSYKGTGLSGELFF. CDR3 DNA: TGTGCCAGCAGCTACAAGGGTACAGGTCTATCCGGGGAGCTGTTTTTT.

The V and J genes are TRBV4-3 and TRBJ2-3, with 11 bases lining up with TRBD2. The J segment lost 4 bases and the V segment lost 2 bases, leaving 5 bases of the junction unmatched. The CDR3 sequence is 16 residues long. Germline CDR1 LGHNA, CDR2 YSLEER. This chain's CDR3 is CASSQPTSGAADTQYF. As DNA, the CDR3 is TGCGCCAGCAGCCAACCGACTAGCGGGGCGGCAGATACGCAGTATTTT.

The gene calls are TRBV4-2 and TRBJ1-1, with D maybe TRBD1 (5 bases). CDR1 is LGHNA and CDR2 is YNFKEQ in the germline V gene. The CDR3 extends over 17 amino acids. V lost 2 bases to trimming and J lost 0 bases, with 16 bases between them. The CDR3 DNA follows: TGTGCCAGCAGCCAATACGACGGTAAGGGGTTGAACACTGAAGCTTTCTTT. It yields the protein CASSQYDGKGLNTEAFF.

The chain carries TRBV14 and TRBJ1-2; 7 positions match TRBD1. In germline, CDR1 is SGHDN, CDR2 FVKESK. With V trimmed by 6 bases and J by 8 bases, 12 bases remained unmatched. This CDR3 is built from 14 residues. The CDR3 region is CASRADRVQRGYTF. The CDR3 DNA sequence: TGTGCCAGCAGGGCTGACAGGGTGCAGCGAGGCTACACCTTC.